This TCR beta chain was identified during a study of cytomegalovirus exposure and HLA in healthy donors. The PCR made use of 60 Vbeta and 13 Jbeta primers. Clones were read by immunoSEQ multiplex PCR, and TCRdb kept only the in-frame ones, dropping some. The table has around 90,000 clones, approximately 80% seen once. Donors consisted of healthy bone marrow donors. V trimming: 0 bases; J trimming: 1 base; junction bases outside the gene matches: 12. Looked up from germline, CDR1 is SGDLS and CDR2 is YYNGEE. This CDR3 region has 19 residues. The rearrangement uses TRBV9 and TRBJ2-5; TRBD2 matches 10 bases. Sequencing used PBMCs. The receptor's source is a man aged 45-65 years in good health and CMV-seronegative. The CDR3 sequence is CASSVGSASGSPTQETQYF. CDR3 in DNA: TGTGCCAGCAGCGTAGGGTCGGCTAGCGGGAGTCCCACCCAAGAGACCCAGTACTTC.